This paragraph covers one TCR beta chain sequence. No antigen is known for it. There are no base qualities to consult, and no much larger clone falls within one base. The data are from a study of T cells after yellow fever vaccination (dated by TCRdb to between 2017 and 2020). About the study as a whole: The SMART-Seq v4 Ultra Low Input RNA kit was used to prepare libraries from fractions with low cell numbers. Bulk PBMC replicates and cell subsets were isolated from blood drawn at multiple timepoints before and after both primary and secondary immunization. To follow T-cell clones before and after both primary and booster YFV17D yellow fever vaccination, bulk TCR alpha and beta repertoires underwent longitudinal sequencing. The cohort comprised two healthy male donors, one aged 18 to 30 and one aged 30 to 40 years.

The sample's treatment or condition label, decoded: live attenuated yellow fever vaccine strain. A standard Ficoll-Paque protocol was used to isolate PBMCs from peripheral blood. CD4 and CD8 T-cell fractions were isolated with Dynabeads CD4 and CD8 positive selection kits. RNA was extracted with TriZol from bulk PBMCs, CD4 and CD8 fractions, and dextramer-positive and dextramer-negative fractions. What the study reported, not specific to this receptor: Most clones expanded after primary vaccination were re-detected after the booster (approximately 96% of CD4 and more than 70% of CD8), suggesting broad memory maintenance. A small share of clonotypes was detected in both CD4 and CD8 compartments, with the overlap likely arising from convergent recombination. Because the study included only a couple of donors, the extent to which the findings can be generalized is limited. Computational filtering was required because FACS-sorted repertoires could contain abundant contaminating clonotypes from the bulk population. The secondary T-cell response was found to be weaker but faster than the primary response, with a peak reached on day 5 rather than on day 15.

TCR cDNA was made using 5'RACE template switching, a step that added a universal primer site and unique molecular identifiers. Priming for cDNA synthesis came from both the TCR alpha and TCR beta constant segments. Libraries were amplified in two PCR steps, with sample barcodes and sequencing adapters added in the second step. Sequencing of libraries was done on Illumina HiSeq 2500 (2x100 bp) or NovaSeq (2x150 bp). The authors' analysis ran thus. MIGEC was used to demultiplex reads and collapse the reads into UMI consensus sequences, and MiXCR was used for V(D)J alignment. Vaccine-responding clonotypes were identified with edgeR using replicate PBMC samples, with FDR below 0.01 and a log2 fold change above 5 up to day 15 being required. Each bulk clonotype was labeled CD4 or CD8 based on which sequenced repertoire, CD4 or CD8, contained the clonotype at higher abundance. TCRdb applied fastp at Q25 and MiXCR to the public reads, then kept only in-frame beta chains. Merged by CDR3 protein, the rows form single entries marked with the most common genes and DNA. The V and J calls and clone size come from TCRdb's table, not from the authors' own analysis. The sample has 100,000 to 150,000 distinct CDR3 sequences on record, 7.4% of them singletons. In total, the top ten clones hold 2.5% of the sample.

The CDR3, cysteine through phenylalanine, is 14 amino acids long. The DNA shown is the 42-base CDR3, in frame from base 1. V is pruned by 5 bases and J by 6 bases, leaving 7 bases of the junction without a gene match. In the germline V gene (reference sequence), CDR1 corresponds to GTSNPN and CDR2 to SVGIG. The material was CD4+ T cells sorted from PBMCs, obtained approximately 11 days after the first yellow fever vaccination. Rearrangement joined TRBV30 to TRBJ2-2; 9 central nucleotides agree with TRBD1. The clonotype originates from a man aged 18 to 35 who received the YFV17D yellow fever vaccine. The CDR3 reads CAWGQGIESGELFF. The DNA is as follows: TGTGCCTGGGGACAGGGGATAGAATCCGGGGAGCTGTTTTTT.